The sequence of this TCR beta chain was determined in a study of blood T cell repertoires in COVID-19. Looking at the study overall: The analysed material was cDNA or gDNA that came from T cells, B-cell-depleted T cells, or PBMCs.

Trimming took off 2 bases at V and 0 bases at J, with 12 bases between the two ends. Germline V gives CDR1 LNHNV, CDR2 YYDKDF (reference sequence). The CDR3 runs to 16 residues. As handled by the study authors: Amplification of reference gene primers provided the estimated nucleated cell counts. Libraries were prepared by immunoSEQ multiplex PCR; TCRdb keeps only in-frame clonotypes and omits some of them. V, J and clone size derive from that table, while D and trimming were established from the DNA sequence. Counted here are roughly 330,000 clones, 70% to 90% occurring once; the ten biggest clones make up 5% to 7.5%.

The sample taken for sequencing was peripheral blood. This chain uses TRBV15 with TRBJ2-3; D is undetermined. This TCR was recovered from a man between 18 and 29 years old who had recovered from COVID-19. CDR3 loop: CATSRKNPTSTDTQYF. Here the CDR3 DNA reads TGTGCCACCAGCAGAAAAAACCCTACTAGCACAGATACGCAGTATTTT. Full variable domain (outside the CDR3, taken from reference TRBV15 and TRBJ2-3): DAMVIQNPRYQVTQFGKPVTLSCSQTLNHNVMYWYQQKSSQAPKLLFHYYDKDFNNEADTPDNFQSRRPNTSFCFLDIRSPGLGDTAMYLCATSRKNPTSTDTQYFGPGTRLTVL.